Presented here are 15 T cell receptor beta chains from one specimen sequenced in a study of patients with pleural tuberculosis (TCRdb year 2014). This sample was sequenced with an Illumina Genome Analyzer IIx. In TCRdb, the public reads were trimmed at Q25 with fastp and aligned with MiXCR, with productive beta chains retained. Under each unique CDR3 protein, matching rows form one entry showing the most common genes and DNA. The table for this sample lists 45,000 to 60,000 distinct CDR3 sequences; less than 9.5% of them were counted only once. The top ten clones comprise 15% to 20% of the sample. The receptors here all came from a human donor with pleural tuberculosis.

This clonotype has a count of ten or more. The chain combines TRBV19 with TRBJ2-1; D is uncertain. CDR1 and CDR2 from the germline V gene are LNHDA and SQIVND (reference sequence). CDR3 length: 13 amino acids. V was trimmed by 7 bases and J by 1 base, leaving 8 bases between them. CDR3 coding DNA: TGTGCCAGTATGGGCAGTTCCTACAATGAGCAGTTCTTC. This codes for CASMGSSYNEQFF.

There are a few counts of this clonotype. In DNA, the CDR3 is TGTGCCAGCAGCGCCGGGACAGGGTTCTACAATGAGCAGTTCTTC. Protein sequence: CASSAGTGFYNEQFF. This chain links TRBV2 with TRBJ2-1; 9 bases line up with TRBD1. Trimming cost V 6 bases and J 3 bases; bases outside gene matches: 6. Germline V lookup: CDR1 SNHLY, CDR2 FYNNEI. This CDR3 spans 15 amino acids.

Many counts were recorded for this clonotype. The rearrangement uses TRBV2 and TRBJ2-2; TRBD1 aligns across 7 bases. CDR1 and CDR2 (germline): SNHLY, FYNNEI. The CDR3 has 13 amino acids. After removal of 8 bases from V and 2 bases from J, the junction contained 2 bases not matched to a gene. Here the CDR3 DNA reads TGTGCCAGCGGGACAGATAACACCGGGGAGCTGTTTTTT. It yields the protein CASGTDNTGELFF.

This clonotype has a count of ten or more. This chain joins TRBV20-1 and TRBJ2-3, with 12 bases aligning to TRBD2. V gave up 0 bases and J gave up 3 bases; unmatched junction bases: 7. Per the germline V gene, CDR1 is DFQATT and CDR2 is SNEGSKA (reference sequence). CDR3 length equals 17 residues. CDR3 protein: CSARDATSGSQTDTQYF. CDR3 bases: TGCAGTGCTAGAGATGCGACTAGCGGGAGTCAGACAGATACGCAGTATTTT.

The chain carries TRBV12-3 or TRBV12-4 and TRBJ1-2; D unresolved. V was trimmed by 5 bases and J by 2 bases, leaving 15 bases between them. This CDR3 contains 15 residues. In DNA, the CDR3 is TGTGCCAGCAGTCCTCCCAACGAGCGGAACTATGGCTACACCTTC. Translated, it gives CASSPPNERNYGYTF.

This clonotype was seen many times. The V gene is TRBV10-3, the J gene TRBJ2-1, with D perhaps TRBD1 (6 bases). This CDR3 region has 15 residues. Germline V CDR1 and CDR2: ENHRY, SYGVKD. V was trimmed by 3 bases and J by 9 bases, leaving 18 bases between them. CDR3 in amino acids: CAISDSETEGVEQFF. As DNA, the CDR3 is TGTGCCATCAGTGATAGCGAGACAGAGGGGGTTGAGCAGTTCTTC.

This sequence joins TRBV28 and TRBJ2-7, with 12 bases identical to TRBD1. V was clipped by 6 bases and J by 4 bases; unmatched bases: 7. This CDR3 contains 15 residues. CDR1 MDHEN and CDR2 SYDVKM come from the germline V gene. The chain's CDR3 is CASRTGQGAGYEQYF. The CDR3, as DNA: TGTGCCAGCAGAACGGGACAGGGGGCTGGGTACGAGCAGTACTTC.

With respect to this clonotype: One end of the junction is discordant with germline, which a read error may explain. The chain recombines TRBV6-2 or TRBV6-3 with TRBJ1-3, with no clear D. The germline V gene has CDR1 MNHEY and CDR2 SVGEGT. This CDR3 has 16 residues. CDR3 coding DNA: TGTGCCAGCAGTTACCCCCCCCAGAGCTCTGGAGACACCGTATATTTT. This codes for CASSYPPQSSGDTVYF.

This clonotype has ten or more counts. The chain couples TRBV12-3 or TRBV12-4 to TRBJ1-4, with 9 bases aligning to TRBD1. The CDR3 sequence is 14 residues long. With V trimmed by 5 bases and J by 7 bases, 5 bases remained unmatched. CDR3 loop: CASSPQGAVEKLFF. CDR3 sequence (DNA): TGTGCCAGCAGTCCACAGGGGGCGGTTGAAAAACTGTTTTTT.

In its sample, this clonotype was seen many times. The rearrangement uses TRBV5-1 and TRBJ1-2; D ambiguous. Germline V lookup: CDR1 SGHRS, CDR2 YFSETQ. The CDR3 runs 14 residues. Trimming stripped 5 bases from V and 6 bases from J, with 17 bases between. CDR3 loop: CASRINAGRDGYTF. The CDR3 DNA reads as TGCGCCAGCAGGATAAATGCCGGTAGAGATGGCTACACCTTC. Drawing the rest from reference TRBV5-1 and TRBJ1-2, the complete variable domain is KAGVTQTPRYLIKTRGQQVTLSCSPISGHRSVSWYQQTPGQGLQFLFEYFSETQRNKGNFPGRFSGRQFSNSRSEMNVSTLELGDSALYLCASRINAGRDGYTFGSGTRLTVV.

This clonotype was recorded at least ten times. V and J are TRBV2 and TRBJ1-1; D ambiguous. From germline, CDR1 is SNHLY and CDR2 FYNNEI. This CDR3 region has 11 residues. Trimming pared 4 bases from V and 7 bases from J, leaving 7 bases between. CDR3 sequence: CASSARFEAFF. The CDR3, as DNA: TGTGCCAGCAGTGCGCGATTTGAAGCTTTCTTT.

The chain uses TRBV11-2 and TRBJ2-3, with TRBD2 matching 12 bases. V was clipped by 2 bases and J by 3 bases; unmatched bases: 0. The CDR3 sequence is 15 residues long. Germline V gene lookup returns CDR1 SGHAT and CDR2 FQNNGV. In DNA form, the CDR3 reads TGTGCCAGCAGCTTACTAGCGGGAGGGACAGATACGCAGTATTTT. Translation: CASSLLAGGTDTQYF.

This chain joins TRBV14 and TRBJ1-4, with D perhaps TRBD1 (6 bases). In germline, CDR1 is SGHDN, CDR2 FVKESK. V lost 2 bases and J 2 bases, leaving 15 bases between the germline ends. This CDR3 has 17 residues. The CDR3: CASSQLRGGTTNEKLFF. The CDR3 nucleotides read TGTGCCAGCAGCCAACTGAGGGGGGGGACGACTAATGAAAAACTGTTTTTT.

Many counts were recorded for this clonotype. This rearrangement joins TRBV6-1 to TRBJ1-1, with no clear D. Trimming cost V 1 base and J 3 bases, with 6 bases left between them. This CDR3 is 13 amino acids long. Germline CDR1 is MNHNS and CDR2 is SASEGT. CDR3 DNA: TGTGCCAGCAGTGAAGTGTCGCACACTGAAGCTTTCTTT. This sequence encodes CASSEVSHTEAFF.

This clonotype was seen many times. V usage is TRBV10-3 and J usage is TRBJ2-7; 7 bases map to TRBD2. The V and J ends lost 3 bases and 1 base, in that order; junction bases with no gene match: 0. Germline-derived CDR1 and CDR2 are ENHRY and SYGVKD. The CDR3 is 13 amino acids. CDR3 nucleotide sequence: TGTGCCATCAGTGACGGGAGGTCCTACGAGCAGTACTTC. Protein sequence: CAISDGRSYEQYF.